This T cell receptor beta chain was identified in a study of blood T cell repertoires in COVID-19. The germline V gene encodes CDR1 SGHVS and CDR2 FQNEAQ. Losses at the gene ends were 2 bases for V and 8 bases for J; bases not matched to a gene: 7. This CDR3 spans 15 amino acids. The assay was immunoSEQ multiplex PCR, and TCRdb's table has in-frame clones only and misses some. The table lists tens of thousands of clones, around four fifths of them singletons. This clonotype originated in a man aged 25 to 40 with COVID-19, enrolled during active disease. This chain connects TRBV7-8 to TRBJ1-4; the match to TRBD1 covers 8 bases. Sample: peripheral blood. The DNA of the CDR3 is TGTGCCAGCAGCTTATTCGGACAGGGTGACGAAAAACTGTTTTTT. This translates into CASSLFGQGDEKLFF.